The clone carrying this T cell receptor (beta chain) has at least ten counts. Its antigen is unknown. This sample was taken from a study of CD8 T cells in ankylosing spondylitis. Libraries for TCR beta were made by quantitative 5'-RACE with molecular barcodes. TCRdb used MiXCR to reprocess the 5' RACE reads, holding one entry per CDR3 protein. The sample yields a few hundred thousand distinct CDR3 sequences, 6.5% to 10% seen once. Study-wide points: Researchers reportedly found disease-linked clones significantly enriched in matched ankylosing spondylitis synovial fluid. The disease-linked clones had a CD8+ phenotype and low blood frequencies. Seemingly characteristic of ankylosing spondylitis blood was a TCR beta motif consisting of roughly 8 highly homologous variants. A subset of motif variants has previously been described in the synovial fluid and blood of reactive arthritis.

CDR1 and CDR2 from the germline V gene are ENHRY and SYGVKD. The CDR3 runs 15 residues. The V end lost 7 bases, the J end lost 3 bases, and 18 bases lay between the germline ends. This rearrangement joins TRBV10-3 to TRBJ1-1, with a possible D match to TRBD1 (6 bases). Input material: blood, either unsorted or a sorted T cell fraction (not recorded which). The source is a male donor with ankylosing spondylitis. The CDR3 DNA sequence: TGTGCCATCAAAGGGGGTGTTGGGGCGTACACTGAAGCTTTCTTT. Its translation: CAIKGGVGAYTEAFF.